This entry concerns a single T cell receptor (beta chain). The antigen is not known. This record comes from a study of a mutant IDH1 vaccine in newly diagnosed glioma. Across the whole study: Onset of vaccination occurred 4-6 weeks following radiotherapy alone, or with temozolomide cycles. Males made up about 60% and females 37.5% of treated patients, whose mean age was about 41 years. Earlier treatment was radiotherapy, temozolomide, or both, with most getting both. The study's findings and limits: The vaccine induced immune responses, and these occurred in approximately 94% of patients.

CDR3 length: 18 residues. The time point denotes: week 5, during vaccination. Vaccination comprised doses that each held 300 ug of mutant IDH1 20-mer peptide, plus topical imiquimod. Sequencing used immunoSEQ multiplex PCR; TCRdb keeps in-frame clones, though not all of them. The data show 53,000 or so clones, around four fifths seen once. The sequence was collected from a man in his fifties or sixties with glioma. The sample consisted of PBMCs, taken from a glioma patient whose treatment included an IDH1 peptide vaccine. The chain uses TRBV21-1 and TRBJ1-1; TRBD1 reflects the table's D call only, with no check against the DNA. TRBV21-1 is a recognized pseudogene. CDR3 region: CASSKGIGTGELGTEAFF. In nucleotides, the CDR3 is TGTGCCAGCAGCAAAGGAATAGGGACAGGGGAATTAGGTACTGAAGCTTTCTTT.